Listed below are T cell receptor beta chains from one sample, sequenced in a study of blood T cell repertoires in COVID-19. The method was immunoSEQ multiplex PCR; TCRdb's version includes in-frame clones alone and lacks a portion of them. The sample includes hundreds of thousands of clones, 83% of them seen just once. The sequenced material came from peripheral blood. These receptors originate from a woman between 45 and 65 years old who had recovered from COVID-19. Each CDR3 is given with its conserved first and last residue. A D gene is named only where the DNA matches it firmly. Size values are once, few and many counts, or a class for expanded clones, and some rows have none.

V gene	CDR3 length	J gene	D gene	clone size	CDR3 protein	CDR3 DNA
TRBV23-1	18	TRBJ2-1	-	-	CASSQSMLDRTENSEQFF	TGCGCCAGCAGTCAATCTATGCTCGACAGGACAGAAAATTCTGAGCAGTTCTTC
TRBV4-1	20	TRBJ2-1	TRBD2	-	CASSRGEGLAGALSYNEQFF	TGCGCCAGCAGCCGGGGGGAGGGACTAGCGGGAGCTCTGTCCTACAATGAGCAGTTCTTC
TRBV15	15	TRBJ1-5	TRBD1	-	CATSRVAGGNQPQHF	TGTGCCACCAGCAGAGTGGCAGGGGGGAATCAGCCCCAGCATTTT
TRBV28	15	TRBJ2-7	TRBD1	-	CASSLRGQRAGEQYF	TGTGCCAGCAGTTTACGGGGACAGCGCGCTGGTGAGCAGTACTTC
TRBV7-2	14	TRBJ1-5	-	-	CASSFVGDNQPQHF	TGTGCCAGCAGCTTTGTAGGGGACAATCAGCCCCAGCATTTT
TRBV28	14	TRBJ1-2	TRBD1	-	CASSLYPGGYGYTF	TGTGCCAGCAGTTTATACCCAGGGGGCTATGGCTACACCTTC
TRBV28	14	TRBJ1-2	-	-	CGPQGLLLNYGYTF	TGTGGTCCACAGGGACTACTGTTAAACTATGGCTACACCTTC
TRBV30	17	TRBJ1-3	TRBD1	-	CAWKELGGDLRGNTIYF	TGTGCCTGGAAGGAGCTAGGGGGCGATTTGAGGGGAAACACCATATATTTT
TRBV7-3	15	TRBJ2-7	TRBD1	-	CASSQRQGSSYEQYF	TGTGCCAGCAGCCAACGACAGGGTAGCTCCTACGAGCAGTACTTC
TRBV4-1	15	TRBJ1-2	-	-	CASSQLSGGDTGYTF	TGCGCCAGCAGCCAACTATCCGGGGGGGATACGGGCTACACCTTC
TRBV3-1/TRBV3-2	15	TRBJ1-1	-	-	CASSLLAVGGTEAFF	TGTGCCAGCAGCCTCCTAGCGGTCGGGGGCACTGAAGCTTTCTTT
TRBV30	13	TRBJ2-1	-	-	CAWSVRDFNEQFF	TGTGCCTGGAGTGTAAGGGACTTCAATGAGCAGTTCTTC
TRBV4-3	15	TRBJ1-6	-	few	CASSQEGDRNSPLHF	TGCGCCAGCAGCCAAGAAGGGGATAGGAATTCACCCCTCCACTTT
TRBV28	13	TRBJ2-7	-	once	CASSPGIIYEQYF	TGTGCCAGCAGTCCCGGGATCATATACGAGCAGTACTTC
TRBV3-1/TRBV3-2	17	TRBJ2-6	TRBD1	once	CASSPQGQLFGANVLTF	TGTGCCAGCAGCCCCCAGGGACAGCTATTTGGGGCCAACGTCCTGACTTTC
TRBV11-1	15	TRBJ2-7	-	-	CASSRRRAGGYEQYF	TGTGCCAGCAGCCGGCGGAGGGCCGGCGGGTACGAGCAGTACTTC
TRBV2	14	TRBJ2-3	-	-	CASSILSRTDTQYF	TGTGCCAGCAGTATTCTGAGTCGCACAGATACGCAGTATTTT
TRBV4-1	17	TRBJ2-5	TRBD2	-	CASSRQAASGGWETQYF	TGCGCCAGCAGCCGCCAGGCGGCTAGCGGGGGTTGGGAGACCCAGTACTTC
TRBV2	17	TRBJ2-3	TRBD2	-	CASSPPAGGKFTDTQYF	TGTGCCAGCAGTCCCCCAGCGGGAGGAAAGTTCACAGATACGCAGTATTTT
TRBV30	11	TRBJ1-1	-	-	CAWSVRGAAFF	TGTGCCTGGAGTGTACGGGGGGCAGCTTTCTTT
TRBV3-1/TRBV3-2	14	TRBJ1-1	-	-	CASSHRGREVEAFF	TGTGCCAGCAGCCACCGGGGGCGGGAGGTTGAAGCTTTCTTT
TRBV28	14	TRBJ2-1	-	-	CASRSGFGHNEQFF	TGTGCCAGCAGATCAGGGTTCGGGCACAATGAGCAGTTCTTC
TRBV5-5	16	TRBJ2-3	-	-	CASSLHRRAGADTQYF	TGTGCCAGCAGCCTTCATCGGAGAGCAGGGGCAGATACGCAGTATTTT
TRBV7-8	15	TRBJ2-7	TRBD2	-	CASSLDRLAGDEQYF	TGTGCCAGCAGCTTAGATAGACTAGCGGGAGACGAGCAGTACTTC
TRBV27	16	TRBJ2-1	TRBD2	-	CASSPTSGVSYNEQFF	TGTGCCAGCAGTCCAACTAGCGGGGTTTCCTACAATGAGCAGTTCTTC
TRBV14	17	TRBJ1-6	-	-	CASSPKSQARRDSALHF	TGTGCCAGCAGCCCCAAGTCTCAGGCCCGGAGGGATTCGGCCCTCCACTTT
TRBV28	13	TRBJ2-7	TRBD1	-	CASRPGTGFEQYF	TGTGCCAGCCGTCCCGGGACAGGGTTCGAGCAGTACTTC
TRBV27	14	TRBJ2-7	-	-	CASSIRGGPYEQYF	TGTGCCAGCAGCATCCGGGGAGGCCCCTACGAGCAGTACTTC
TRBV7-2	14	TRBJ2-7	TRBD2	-	CASSNWTSRYEQYF	TGTGCCAGCAGCAACTGGACTAGTCGCTACGAGCAGTACTTC
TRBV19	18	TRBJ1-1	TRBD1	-	CASSIQQGSIWLNTEAFF	TGTGCCAGTAGTATACAACAGGGGAGCATTTGGCTTAACACTGAAGCTTTCTTT
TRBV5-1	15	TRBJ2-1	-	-	CASSYYRTGNNEQFF	TGCGCCAGCAGCTATTATCGCACAGGGAATAATGAGCAGTTCTTC
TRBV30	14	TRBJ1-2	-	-	CAWTSRGGNYGYTF	TGTGCCTGGACTTCCCGAGGGGGTAACTATGGCTACACCTTC
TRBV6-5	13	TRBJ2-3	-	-	CASRLTPPDTQYF	TGTGCCAGCCGCCTGACACCCCCAGATACGCAGTATTTT
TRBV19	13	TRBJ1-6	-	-	CASSIVEAGSLHF	TGTGCCAGTAGTATCGTCGAGGCTGGATCCCTCCACTTT
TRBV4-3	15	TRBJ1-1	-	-	CASSQGAGAWTEAFF	TGCGCCAGCAGCCAGGGGGCCGGCGCTTGGACTGAAGCTTTCTTT
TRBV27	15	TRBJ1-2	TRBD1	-	CASRRGTGVDYGYTF	TGTGCCAGCAGGAGGGGGACAGGAGTTGACTATGGCTACACCTTC
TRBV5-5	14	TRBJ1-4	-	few	CASSFQAGLEKLFF	TGTGCCAGCAGCTTCCAGGCCGGTCTGGAAAAACTGTTTTTT
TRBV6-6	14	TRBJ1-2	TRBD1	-	CASSRDRDMSGYTF	TGTGCCAGCAGCCGGGACAGGGATATGAGTGGCTACACCTTC
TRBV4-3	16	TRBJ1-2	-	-	CASSQGWGGPNYGYTF	TGCGCCAGCAGCCAAGGGTGGGGAGGGCCAAACTATGGCTACACCTTC
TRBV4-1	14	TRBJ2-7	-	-	CASSQGPGVYEQYF	TGCGCCAGCAGCCAAGGGCCGGGGGTCTACGAGCAGTACTTC
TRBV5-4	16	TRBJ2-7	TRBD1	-	CASSLPLGTGGREQYF	TGTGCCAGCAGCTTACCTCTCGGGACAGGGGGGCGCGAGCAGTACTTC
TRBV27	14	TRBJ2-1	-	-	CASSLRAGSDEQFF	TGTGCCAGCAGTTTAAGGGCGGGGTCAGATGAGCAGTTCTTC
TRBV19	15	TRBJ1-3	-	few	CASSVRGGSGNTIYF	TGTGCCAGTAGTGTCCGAGGGGGCTCTGGAAACACCATATATTTT
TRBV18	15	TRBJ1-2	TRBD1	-	CASSPAEAGGVGYTF	TGTGCCAGCTCACCGGCTGAAGCAGGGGGTGTTGGCTACACCTTC
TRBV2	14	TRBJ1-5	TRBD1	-	CASSDLQGNQPQHF	TGTGCCAGCAGTGACCTACAGGGGAATCAGCCCCAGCATTTT
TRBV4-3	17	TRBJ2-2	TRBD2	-	CASSQDTSGGNTGELFF	TGCGCCAGCAGCCAAGATACGTCGGGAGGGAACACCGGGGAGCTGTTTTTT
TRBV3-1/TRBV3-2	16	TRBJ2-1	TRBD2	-	CASSHPGLAGEGGQFF	TGTGCCAGCAGCCATCCCGGACTAGCGGGGGAAGGGGGGCAGTTCTTC
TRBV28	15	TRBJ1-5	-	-	CASSTPWGGAEPQHF	TGTGCCAGCAGCACTCCCTGGGGGGGCGCGGAGCCCCAGCATTTT